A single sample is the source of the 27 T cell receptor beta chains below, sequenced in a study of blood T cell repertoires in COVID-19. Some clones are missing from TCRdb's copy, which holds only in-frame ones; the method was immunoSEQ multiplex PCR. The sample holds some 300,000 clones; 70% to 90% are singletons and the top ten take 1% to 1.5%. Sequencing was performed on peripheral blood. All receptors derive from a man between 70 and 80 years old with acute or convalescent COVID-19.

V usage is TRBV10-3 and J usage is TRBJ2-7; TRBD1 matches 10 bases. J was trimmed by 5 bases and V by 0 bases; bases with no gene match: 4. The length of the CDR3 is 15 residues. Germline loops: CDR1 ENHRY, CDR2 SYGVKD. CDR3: CAISESGQGFDEQYF. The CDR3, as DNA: TGTGCCATCAGTGAGTCGGGACAGGGGTTCGACGAGCAGTACTTC.

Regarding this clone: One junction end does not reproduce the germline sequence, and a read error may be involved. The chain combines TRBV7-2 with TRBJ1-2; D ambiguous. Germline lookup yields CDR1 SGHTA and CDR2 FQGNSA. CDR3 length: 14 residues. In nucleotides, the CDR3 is TGTGCCAGCAACTTAGGTCCGGGGAACTATGGCTACACCTTC. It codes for CASNLGPGNYGYTF.

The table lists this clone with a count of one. CDR3 residues: CSARTGAFETQYF. The CDR3 coding sequence is TGCAGCGCTCGGACAGGGGCGTTTGAGACCCAGTACTTC. This chain connects TRBV29-1 to TRBJ2-5; 9 bases match TRBD1. The V segment lost 7 bases and the J segment 5 bases; nucleotides outside the gene matches: 8. CDR1 is SQVTM, CDR2 ANQGSEA, per germline. This CDR3 is built from 13 residues.

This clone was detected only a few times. CDR3 sequence reads: CASSFQGFYQPQHF. The CDR3 DNA follows: TGTGCCAGCAGCTTTCAGGGGTTTTATCAGCCCCAGCATTTT. The rearrangement joins TRBV7-8 to TRBJ1-5; D possibly corresponds to TRBD1 (6 bases). Looked up from germline, CDR1 is SGHVS and CDR2 is FQNEAQ. The CDR3 loop spans 14 amino acids. The V and J ends lost 3 bases and 5 bases respectively, with 11 bases between them.

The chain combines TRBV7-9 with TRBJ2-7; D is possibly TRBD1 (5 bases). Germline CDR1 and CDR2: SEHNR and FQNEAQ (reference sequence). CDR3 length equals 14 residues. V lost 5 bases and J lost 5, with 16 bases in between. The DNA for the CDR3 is TGTGCCAGCAGCCCCCTGGACAATCGTGACGAGCAGTACTTC. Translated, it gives CASSPLDNRDEQYF.

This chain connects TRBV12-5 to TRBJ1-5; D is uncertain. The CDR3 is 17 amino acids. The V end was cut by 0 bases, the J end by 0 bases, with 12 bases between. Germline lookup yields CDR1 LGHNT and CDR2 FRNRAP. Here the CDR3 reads CASGLVMRPNSNQPQHF. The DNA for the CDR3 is TGTGCTAGTGGTTTGGTTATGCGGCCTAATAGCAATCAGCCCCAGCATTTT.

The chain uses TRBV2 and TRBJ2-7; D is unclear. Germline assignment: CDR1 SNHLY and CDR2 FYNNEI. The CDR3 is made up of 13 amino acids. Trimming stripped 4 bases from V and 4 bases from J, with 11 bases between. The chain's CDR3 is CASSGSLEYEQYF. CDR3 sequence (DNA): TGTGCCAGCAGTGGATCCCTAGAATACGAGCAGTACTTC.

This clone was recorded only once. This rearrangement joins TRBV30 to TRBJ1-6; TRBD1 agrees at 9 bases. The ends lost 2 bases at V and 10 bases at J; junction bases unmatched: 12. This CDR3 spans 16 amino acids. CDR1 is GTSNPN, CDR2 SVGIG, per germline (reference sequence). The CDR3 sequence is CAWSNTGTGNRSPLHF. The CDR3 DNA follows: TGTGCCTGGAGTAATACCGGGACAGGGAATAGGTCACCCCTCCACTTT.

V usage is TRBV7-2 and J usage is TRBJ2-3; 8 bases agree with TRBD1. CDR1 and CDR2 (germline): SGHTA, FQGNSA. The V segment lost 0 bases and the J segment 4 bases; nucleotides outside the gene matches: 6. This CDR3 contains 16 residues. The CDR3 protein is CASSLAGTGGPDTQYF. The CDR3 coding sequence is TGTGCCAGCAGCTTAGCCGGGACAGGTGGTCCAGATACGCAGTATTTT.

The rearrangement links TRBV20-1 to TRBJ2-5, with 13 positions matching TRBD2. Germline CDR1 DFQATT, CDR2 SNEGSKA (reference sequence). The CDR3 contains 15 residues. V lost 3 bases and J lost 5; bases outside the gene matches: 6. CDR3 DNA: TGCAGTGCTAGTCGGACTAGCGGGAGAGGGGAGACCCAGTACTTC. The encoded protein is CSASRTSGRGETQYF.

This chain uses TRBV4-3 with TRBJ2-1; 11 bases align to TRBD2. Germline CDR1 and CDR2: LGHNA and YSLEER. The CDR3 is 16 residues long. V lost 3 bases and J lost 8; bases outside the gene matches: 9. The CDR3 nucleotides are TGCGCCAGCAGCCACCCCGGGACTAGCGGTGCCCATGAGCAGTTCTTC. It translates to CASSHPGTSGAHEQFF.

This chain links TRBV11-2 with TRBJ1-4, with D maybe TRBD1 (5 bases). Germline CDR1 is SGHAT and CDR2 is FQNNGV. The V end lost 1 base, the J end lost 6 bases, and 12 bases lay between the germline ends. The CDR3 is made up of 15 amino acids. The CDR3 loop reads CASSLVLGVDEKLFF. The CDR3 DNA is TGTGCCAGCAGCTTAGTGTTAGGGGTAGATGAAAAACTGTTTTTT.

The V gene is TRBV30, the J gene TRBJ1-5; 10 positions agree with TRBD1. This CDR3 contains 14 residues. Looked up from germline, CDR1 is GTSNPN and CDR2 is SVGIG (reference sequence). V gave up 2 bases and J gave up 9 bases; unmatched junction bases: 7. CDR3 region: CAWSRDRGLRPQHF. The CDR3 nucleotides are TGTGCCTGGAGTCGAGACAGGGGGCTGAGGCCCCAGCATTTT. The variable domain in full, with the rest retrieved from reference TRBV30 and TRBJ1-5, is SQTIHQWPATLVQPVGSPLSLECTVEGTSNPNLYWYRQAAGRGLQLLFYSVGIGQISSEVPQNLSASRPQDRQFILSSKKLLLSDSGFYLCAWSRDRGLRPQHFGDGTRLSIL.

The DNA of the CDR3 is TGTGCCAGCAGCCCCGGACTAGCGGAGTCCTACGAGCAGTACTTC. Its protein product is CASSPGLAESYEQYF. V and J are TRBV11-2 and TRBJ2-7; 10 nucleotides line up with TRBD2. V lost 5 bases, J lost 1 base, and 5 bases stayed unmatched. This CDR3 has 15 amino acids. The germline V gene has CDR1 SGHAT and CDR2 FQNNGV.

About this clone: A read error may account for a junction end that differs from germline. The CDR3, as DNA: TGTGCCAGCAGTTTACGGGAGAACCAGTACTTC. It encodes CASSLRENQYF. The chain links TRBV28 to TRBJ2-5; the D gene is possibly TRBD2 (6 bases). The CDR3 spans 11 residues. CDR1 is MDHEN, CDR2 SYDVKM, per germline.

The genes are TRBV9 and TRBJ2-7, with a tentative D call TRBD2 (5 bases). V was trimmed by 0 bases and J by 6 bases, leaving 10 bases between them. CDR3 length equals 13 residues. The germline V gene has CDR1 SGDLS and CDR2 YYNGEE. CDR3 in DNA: TGTGCCAGCAGCGTAGATCCCCTAGCCGAGCAGTACTTC. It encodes CASSVDPLAEQYF.

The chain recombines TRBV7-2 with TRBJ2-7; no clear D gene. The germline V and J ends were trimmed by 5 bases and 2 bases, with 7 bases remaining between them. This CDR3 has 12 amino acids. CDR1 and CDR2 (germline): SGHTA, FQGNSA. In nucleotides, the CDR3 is TGTGCCAGCAGCATAGGGCCCTACGAGCAGTACTTC. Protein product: CASSIGPYEQYF.

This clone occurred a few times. The CDR3 is CASSSDTGAPQYF. DNA for the CDR3: TGTGCCAGCAGCTCGGACACAGGGGCGCCTCAGTACTTC. The chain carries TRBV7-2 and TRBJ2-4; TRBD1 aligns across 7 bases. V lost 4 bases to trimming and J lost 12 bases; unmatched junction nucleotides: 9. Looked up from germline, CDR1 is SGHTA and CDR2 is FQGNSA. CDR3 length: 13 residues. The full variable domain, rest sourced from reference TRBV7-2 and TRBJ2-4, is GAGVSQSPSNKVTEKGKDVELRCDPISGHTALYWYRQSLGQGLEFLIYFQGNSAPDKSGLPSDRFSAERTGGSVSTLTIQRTQQEDSAVYLCASSSDTGAPQYFGAGTRLSVL.

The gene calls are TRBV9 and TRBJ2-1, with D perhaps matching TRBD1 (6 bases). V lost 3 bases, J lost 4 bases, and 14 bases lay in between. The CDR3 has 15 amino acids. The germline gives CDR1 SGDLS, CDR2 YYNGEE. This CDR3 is CASSDPGTFYNEQFF. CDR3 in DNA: TGTGCCAGCAGCGACCCCGGGACATTTTACAATGAGCAGTTCTTC.

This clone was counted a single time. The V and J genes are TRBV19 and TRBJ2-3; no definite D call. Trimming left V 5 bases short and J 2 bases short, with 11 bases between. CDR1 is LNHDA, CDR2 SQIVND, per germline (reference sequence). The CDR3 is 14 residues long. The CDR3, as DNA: TGTGCCAGTAGTTACGGCAGACTCACAGATACGCAGTATTTT. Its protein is CASSYGRLTDTQYF.

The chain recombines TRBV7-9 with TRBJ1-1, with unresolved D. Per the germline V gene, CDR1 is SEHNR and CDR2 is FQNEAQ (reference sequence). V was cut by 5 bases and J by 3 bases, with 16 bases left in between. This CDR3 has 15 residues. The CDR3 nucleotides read TGTGCCAGCAGCCCACCCCCTCCGGCGGACACTGAAGCTTTCTTT. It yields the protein CASSPPPPADTEAFF.

This chain's CDR3 is CASGLQGGNEKLFF. CDR3 sequence (DNA): TGTGCCAGCGGACTACAGGGGGGTAATGAAAAACTGTTTTTT. The chain is built from TRBV2 and TRBJ1-4; 8 bases match TRBD1. Unmatched junction bases numbered 6, after V lost 8 bases and J lost 4 bases. The CDR3 totals 14 residues. Germline lookup yields CDR1 SNHLY and CDR2 FYNNEI.

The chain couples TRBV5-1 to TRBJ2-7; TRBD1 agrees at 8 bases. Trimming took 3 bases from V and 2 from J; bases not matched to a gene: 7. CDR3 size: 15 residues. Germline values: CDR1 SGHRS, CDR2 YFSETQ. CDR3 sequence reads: CASSSGTGVAYEQYF. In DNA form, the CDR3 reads TGCGCCAGCAGCTCCGGGACAGGAGTAGCCTACGAGCAGTACTTC. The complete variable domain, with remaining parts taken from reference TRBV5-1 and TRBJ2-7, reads KAGVTQTPRYLIKTRGQQVTLSCSPISGHRSVSWYQQTPGQGLQFLFEYFSETQRNKGNFPGRFSGRQFSNSRSEMNVSTLELGDSALYLCASSSGTGVAYEQYFGPGTRLTVT.

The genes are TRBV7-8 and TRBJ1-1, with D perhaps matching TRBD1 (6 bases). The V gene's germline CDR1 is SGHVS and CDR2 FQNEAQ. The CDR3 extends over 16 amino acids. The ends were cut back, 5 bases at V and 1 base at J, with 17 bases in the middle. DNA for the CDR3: TGTGCCAGCAGCCTTTGGGGGGGCTCAACGAACACTGAAGCTTTCTTT. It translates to CASSLWGGSTNTEAFF.

The CDR3 bases are TGCAGTGCTAGAGGGGGGGGCCAGTACTTC. Protein: CSARGGGQYF. The rearrangement uses TRBV20-1 and TRBJ2-5, with 7 bases aligning to TRBD2. The germline gives CDR1 DFQATT, CDR2 SNEGSKA (reference sequence). This CDR3 spans 10 amino acids. The V gene end was trimmed by 1 base and the J gene end by 10 bases; junction bases not matched to a gene: 0.

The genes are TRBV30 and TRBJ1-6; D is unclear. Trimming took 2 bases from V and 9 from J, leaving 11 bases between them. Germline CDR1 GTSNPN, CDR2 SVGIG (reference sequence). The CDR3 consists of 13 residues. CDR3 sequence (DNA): TGTGCCTGGAGTTTGAGGGCTAGTTCACCCCTCCACTTT. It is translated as CAWSLRASSPLHF.

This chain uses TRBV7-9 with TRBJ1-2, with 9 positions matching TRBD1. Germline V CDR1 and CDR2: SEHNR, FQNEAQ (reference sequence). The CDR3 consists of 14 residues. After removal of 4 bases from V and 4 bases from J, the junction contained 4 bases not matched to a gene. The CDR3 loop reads CASSSGQGGYGYTF. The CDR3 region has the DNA TGTGCCAGCAGCTCGGGACAGGGTGGCTATGGCTACACCTTC.